A selection of T cell receptor beta chains follows, all from one sample in a study of technical replicates of blood from a handful of donors. Data came from immunoSEQ multiplex PCR; TCRdb stores just in-frame clones and leaves some out. The sample holds around 80,000 clones, approximately 89% seen once. The sample was T cells isolated from PBMCs. Source of these receptors: a human donor in good health. Each CDR3 is given with its conserved first and last residue. D genes are given only for firm matches. Expanded clones get a size class; other rows say once, few or many, or leave the size out.

TRBJ1-4	TRBV28	NA	15	TRBD1	TGTGCCAGCAGTTTAATGGGACAGAGTAATGAAAAACTGTTTTTT	CASSLMGQSNEKLFF
TRBJ2-5	TRBV7-2	NA	15	NA	TGTGCCAGCAGCTTTAAGGCCCCCCCCAGGGAGACCCAGTACTTC	CASSFKAPPRETQYF
TRBJ2-7	TRBV10-3	NA	14	TRBD2	TGTGCCATCAGTGAAATACTAGCGGGAGGGGAGCAGTACTTC	CAISEILAGGEQYF
TRBJ2-1	TRBV23-1	NA	11	NA	TGCGCCGGTGCCAGATTAAATGAGCAGTTCTTC	CAGARLNEQFF
TRBJ1-5	TRBV30	NA	13	NA	TGTGCCTGGAGTGCCCAGGGCAATCAGCCCCAGCATTTT	CAWSAQGNQPQHF
TRBJ2-3	TRBV27	NA	13	TRBD1	TGTGCCAGCAGTTGGGACAGGGGAGCTACGCAGTATTTT	CASSWDRGATQYF
TRBJ2-1	TRBV29-1	once	16	TRBD2	TGCAGCGTTGAAGGACTAGCATTTGTTCGTGGCAATGAGCAGTTCTTC	CSVEGLAFVRGNEQFF
TRBJ1-3	TRBV28	NA	17	NA	TGTGCCAGCAGTTTGTTGACAGGCCTTGTCTCTGGAAACACCATATATTTT	CASSLLTGLVSGNTIYF
TRBJ2-2	TRBV9	NA	15	TRBD1	TGTGCCAGCAGCTTTCGACAGGGGAGCACCGGGGAGCTGTTTTTT	CASSFRQGSTGELFF
TRBJ1-2	TRBV2	NA	21	TRBD1	TGTGCCAGCAGTGAAGGTATTGCCGGGACAGGGGGCCGAATCCCCCTTAGCGGCTACACCTTC	CASSEGIAGTGGRIPLSGYTF
TRBJ1-2	TRBV20-1	NA	11	NA	TGCGAGACAGAGTCTAACTATGGCTACACCTTC	CETESNYGYTF
TRBJ2-7	TRBV27	NA	13	NA	TGTGCCAGCAGCCTAGCTGAGTCCTACGAGCAGTACTTC	CASSLAESYEQYF
TRBJ2-1	TRBV13	NA	19	TRBD2	TGTGCCAGCAGCGCCCTGACTAGCGGGAGAAGACACTCCTACAATGAGCAGTTCTTC	CASSALTSGRRHSYNEQFF
TRBJ1-4	TRBV7-8	NA	18	TRBD1	TGTGCCAGCAGCCCAGACATGAGGACAGGGACTGCTACTGAAAAACTGTTTTTT	CASSPDMRTGTATEKLFF
TRBJ1-1	TRBV19	NA	15	TRBD1	TGTGCCAGTAGTATCCGGGACAGGGGGCGAGATGAAGCTTTCTTT	CASSIRDRGRDEAFF
TRBJ1-1	TRBV4-1	NA	11	NA	TGCGCCAGCAGCCATAACAGGGAAGCTTTCTTT	CASSHNREAFF
TRBJ2-1	TRBV19	NA	14	TRBD2	TGTGCCAGTAGAATTAGCGGGGGTTACAATGAGCAGTTCTTC	CASRISGGYNEQFF
TRBJ1-1	TRBV11-2	few	13	TRBD1	TGTGCCAGCAGGAACTTACAGGGGAGGCAAGCTTTCTTT	CASRNLQGRQAFF
TRBJ2-3	TRBV10-1	NA	17	NA	TGCGCCAGCAGTGAGGACAGGTCACTACTAAGCACAGATACGCAGTATTTT	CASSEDRSLLSTDTQYF
TRBJ2-1	TRBV6-6	NA	16	TRBD2	TGTGCCAGCAGTTATCCCCGGGAGGGCCTATACAATGAGCAGTTCTTC	CASSYPREGLYNEQFF
TRBJ2-5	TRBV4-1	NA	15	NA	TGCGCCAGCAGCCAATTAAGGGGATCCCAAGAGACCCAGTACTTC	CASSQLRGSQETQYF
TRBJ2-7	TRBV29-1	NA	13	TRBD1	TGCAGCGCCGGGACAGGGGTCTCCTACGAGCAGTACTTC	CSAGTGVSYEQYF
TRBJ1-2	TRBV4-2	NA	15	TRBD1	TGTGCCAGCAGCCAACCCTGGGACAGGGAGAATGGCTACACCTTC	CASSQPWDRENGYTF
TRBJ2-7	TRBV5-8	NA	13	TRBD2	TGTGCCAGCAGCCCGGGGGGTTGGTACGAGCAGTACTTC	CASSPGGWYEQYF
TRBJ2-1	TRBV9	NA	13	NA	TGTGCCAGCAGCCCGACACAGTACTATGAGCAGTTCTTC	CASSPTQYYEQFF
TRBJ1-1	TRBV19	NA	13	NA	TGTGCCAGTAGCTCAATAGTGAACACTGAAGCTTTCTTT	CASSSIVNTEAFF
TRBJ2-7	TRBV20-1	NA	11	NA	TGCAGTGCCAAACTAGGGCTCGAGCAGTACTTC	CSAKLGLEQYF
TRBJ1-1	TRBV6-4	NA	15	TRBD1	TGTGCCACCCTACAGGGGAAGGGATGTGACACTGAAGCTTTCTTT	CATLQGKGCDTEAFF
TRBJ2-3	TRBV4-1	NA	17	TRBD2	TGCGCCAGCAGCCAAGTTCGGACCGGGAGGAGCACAGATACGCAGTATTTT	CASSQVRTGRSTDTQYF
TRBJ1-3	TRBV9	NA	15	NA	TGTGCCAGCAGCTCGGACGGACTCTCTGGAAACACCATATATTTT	CASSSDGLSGNTIYF
TRBJ2-1	TRBV18	NA	18	TRBD1	TGTGCCAGCTCCTTCCCGAGACGGACAGGGGGCTCCTACAATGAGCAGTTCTTC	CASSFPRRTGGSYNEQFF
TRBJ2-1	TRBV5-1	NA	17	TRBD2	TGCGCCAGCAAGGCCTACTGGACTAGCGAGCCCTACAATGAGCAGTTCTTC	CASKAYWTSEPYNEQFF